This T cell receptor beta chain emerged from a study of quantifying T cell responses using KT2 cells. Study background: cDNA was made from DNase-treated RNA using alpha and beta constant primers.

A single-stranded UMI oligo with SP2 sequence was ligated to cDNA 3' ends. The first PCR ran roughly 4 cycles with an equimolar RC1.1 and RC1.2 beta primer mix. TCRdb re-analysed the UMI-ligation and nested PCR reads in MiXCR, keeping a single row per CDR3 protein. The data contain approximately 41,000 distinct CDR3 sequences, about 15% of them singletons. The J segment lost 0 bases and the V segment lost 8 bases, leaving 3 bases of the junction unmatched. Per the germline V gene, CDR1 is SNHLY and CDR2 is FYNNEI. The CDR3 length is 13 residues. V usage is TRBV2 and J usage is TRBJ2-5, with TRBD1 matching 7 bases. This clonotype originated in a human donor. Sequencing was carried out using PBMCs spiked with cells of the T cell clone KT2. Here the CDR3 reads CASLGQYQETQYF. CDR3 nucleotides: TGTGCCAGCCTGGGACAGTACCAAGAGACCCAGTACTTC.